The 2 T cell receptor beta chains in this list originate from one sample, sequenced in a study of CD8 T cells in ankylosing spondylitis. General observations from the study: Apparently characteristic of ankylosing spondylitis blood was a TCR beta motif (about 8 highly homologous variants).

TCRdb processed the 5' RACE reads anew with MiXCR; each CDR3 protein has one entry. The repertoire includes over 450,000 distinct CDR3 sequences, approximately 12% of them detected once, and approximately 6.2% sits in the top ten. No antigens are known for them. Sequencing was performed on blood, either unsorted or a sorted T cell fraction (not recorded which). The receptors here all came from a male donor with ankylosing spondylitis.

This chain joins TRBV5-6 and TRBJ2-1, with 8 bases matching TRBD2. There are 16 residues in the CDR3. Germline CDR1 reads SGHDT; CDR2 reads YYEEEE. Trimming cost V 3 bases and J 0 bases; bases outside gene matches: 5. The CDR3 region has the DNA TGTGCCAGCAGCTCCAGCGGGAGACGCTCCTACAATGAGCAGTTCTTC. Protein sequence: CASSSSGRRSYNEQFF.

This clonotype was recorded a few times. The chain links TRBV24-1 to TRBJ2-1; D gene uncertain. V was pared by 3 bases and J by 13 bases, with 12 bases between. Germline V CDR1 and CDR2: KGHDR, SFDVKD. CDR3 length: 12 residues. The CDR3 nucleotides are TGTGCCACCAGTGATGCCCGGGTAGTTCAGTTCTTC. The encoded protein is CATSDARVVQFF.